The clone carrying this T cell receptor beta chain was seen only once. This sample was taken from a study of sequential checkpoint blockade in melanoma. Across the study: Patients were randomized 1:1 to nivolumab-then-ipilimumab or ipilimumab-then-nivolumab first-line. Each arm's sequence ended with maintenance nivolumab.

Clones were sequenced by immunoSEQ multiplex PCR, and TCRdb holds only the in-frame ones, with some missing. The sample contains about 15,000 clones, 77% of which appear only once. Losses at the gene ends were 2 bases for V and 2 bases for J; bases not matched to a gene: 5. CDR1 is SEHNR and CDR2 is FQNEAQ in the germline V gene (reference sequence). CDR3 length equals 16 residues. The treatment is: randomized to nivolumab then ipilimumab (arm A) or the reverse (arm B). DNA-damaging chemotherapy had not been given to any patient beforehand. PBMC sorting kept live CD3+CD8+ cells without CD19 or CD56. Specimen: CD8+ T cells sorted from blood (inferred from file names), collected from a patient given nivolumab and ipilimumab in sequence. The receptor was derived from a human donor with melanoma. The chain has TRBV7-9 and TRBJ2-1; 8 nucleotides line up with TRBD2. CDR3 nucleotide sequence: TGTGCCAGCAGCTTACTGGCGGGAGGACCCTACAATGAGCAGTTCTTC. Residues: CASSLLAGGPYNEQFF.